This TCR beta chain was captured by sequencing in a study of T cells in Graves' hyperthyroidism and ophthalmopathy. Study-level background: Staff took peripheral blood when the initial diagnosis was made, before any treatment began. Regarding the study as a whole: Most thyroid clonotypes that were expanded above 0.001 also turned up in blood.

V was trimmed by 4 bases and J by 5 bases, leaving 14 bases between them. The CDR3 runs to 14 residues. Per germline, CDR1 SNHLY and CDR2 FYNNEI. This clonotype showed up many times. Its antigen is still unknown. RNA transcripts were the template for amplifying TCR beta CDR3 regions. With the HTBI primer set, the TCR CDR3 went through a first round of RT-PCR. Using its own MiXCR run on the multiplex PCR reads, TCRdb lists one record per CDR3 protein. Seen here are more than 300,000 distinct CDR3 sequences, roughly 20% observed once, and the top ten hold 35% to 45%. This TCR derives from a young man with Graves' ophthalmopathy. The sequenced sample was blood. J is TRBJ2-5 and V is TRBV2; D may correspond to TRBD1 or TRBD2 (5 bases each). CDR3: CASSAGVWGETQYF. Written as DNA, the CDR3 is TGTGCCAGCAGTGCCGGGGTCTGGGGGGAGACCCAGTACTTC.